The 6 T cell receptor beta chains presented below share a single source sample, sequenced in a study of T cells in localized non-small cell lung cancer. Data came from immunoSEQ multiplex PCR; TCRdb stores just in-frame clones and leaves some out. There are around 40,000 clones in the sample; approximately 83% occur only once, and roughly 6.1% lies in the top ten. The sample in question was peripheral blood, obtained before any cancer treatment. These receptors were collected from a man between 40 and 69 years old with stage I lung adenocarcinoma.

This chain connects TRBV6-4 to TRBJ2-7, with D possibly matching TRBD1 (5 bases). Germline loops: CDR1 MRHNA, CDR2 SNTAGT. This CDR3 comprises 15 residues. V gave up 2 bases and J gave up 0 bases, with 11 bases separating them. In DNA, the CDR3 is TGTGCCAGCAGTGACGGCAGGGCCTCCTCCTACGAGCAGTACTTC. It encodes CASSDGRASSYEQYF.

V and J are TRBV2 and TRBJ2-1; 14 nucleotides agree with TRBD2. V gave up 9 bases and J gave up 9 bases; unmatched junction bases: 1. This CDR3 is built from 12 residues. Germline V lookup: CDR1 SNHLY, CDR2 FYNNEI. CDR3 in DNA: TGTGCCAGTGGGACTAGCGGGAGTGAGCAGTTCTTC. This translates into CASGTSGSEQFF.

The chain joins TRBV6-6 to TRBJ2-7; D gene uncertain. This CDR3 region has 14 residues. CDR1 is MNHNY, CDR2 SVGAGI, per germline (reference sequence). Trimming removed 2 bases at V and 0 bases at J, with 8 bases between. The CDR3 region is CASSYLLSSYEQYF. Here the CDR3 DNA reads TGTGCCAGCAGTTACCTTCTGAGCTCCTACGAGCAGTACTTC.

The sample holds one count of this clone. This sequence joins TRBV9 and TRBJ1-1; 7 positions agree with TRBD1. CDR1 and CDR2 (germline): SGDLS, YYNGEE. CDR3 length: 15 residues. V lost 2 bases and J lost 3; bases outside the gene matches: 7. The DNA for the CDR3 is TGTGCCAGCAGCGTTACCGGGACAGCGGACACTGAAGCTTTCTTT. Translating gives CASSVTGTADTEAFF.

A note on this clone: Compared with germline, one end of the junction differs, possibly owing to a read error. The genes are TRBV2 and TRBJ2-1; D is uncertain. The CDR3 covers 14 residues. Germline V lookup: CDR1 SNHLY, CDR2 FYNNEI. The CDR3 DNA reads TGTGCCAGCAGGGAAGGATCAGCCGCCCATGAGCAGTTCTTC. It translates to CASREGSAAHEQFF.

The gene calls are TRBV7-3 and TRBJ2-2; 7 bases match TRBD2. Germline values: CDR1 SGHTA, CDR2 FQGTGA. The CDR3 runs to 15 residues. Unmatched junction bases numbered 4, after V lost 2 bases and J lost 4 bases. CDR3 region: CASSLLAGVTGELFF. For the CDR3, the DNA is TGTGCCAGCAGCTTACTGGCGGGAGTCACCGGGGAGCTGTTTTTT.